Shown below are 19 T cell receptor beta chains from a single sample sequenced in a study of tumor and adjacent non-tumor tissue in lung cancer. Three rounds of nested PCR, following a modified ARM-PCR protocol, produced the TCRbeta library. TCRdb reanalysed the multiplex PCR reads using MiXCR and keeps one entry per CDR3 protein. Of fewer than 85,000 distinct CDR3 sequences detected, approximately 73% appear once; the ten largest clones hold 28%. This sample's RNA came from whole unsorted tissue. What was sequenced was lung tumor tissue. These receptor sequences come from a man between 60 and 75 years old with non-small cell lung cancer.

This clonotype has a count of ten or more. CDR3 DNA: TGTGCCAGCGTCAGACTAGCTTCAGATACGCAGTATTTT. Its protein product is CASVRLASDTQYF. The chain joins TRBV5-4 to TRBJ2-3, with 7 nucleotides matching TRBD2. The junction had 6 bases not matched to a gene; V was cut back by 7 bases and J by 4 bases. Germline V lookup: CDR1 SGHNT, CDR2 YYREEE (reference sequence). The length of the CDR3 is 13 residues. The whole variable domain, filled in from reference TRBV5-4 and TRBJ2-3, reads ETGVTQSPTHLIKTRGQQVTLRCSSQSGHNTVSWYQQALGQGPQFIFQYYREEENGRGNFPPRFSGLQFPNYSSELNVNALELDDSALYLCASVRLASDTQYFGPGTRLTVL.

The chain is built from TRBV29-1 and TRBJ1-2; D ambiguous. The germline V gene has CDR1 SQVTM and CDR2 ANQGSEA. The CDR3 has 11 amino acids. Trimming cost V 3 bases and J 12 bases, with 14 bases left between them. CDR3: CSVDRESGHTF. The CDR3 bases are TGCAGCGTTGATCGGGAAAGCGGCCACACCTTC.

In DNA form, the CDR3 reads TGTGCCAGCAGTTCTGAGCACGGGACTATAACAAATACGCAGTATTTT. Translating it yields CASSSEHGTITNTQYF. This chain connects TRBV6-1 to TRBJ2-3; 7 bases agree with TRBD2. From germline, CDR1 is MNHNS and CDR2 SASEGT. The CDR3 length is 16 residues. After removal of 5 bases from V and 7 bases from J, the junction contained 15 bases not matched to a gene.

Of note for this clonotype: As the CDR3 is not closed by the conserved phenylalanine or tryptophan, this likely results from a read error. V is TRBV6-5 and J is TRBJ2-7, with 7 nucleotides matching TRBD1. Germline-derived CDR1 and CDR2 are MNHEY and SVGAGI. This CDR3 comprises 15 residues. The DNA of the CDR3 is TGCGCCAGCAGTTACGGGGCTGGACAGGTTTACAGGCAGTACCTC. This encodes CASSYGAGQVYRQYL.

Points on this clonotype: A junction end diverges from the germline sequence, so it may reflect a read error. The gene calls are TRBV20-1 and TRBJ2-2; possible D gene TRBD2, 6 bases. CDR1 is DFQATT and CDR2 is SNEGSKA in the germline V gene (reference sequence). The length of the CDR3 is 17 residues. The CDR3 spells CRARDLSSRRETGELYF. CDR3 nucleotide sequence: TGCAGAGCTAGAGATCTTAGTAGCAGGAGGGAGACCGGGGAGCTGTATTTT.

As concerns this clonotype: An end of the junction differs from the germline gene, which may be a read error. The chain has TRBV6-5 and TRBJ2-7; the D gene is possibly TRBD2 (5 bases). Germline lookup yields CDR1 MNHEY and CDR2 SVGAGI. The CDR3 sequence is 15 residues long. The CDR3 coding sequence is TGTGCCAGCAGTTACTCGTGGTGGGAGACGGACGAGCAGCACTTC. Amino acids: CASSYSWWETDEQHF.

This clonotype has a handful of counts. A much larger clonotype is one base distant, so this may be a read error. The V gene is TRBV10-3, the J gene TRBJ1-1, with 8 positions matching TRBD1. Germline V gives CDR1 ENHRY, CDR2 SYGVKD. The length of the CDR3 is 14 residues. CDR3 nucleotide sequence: TGTGTCATCAGGACCGACAGGGGAGTCACTGAAGCTTTCTTT. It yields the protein CVIRTDRGVTEAFF.

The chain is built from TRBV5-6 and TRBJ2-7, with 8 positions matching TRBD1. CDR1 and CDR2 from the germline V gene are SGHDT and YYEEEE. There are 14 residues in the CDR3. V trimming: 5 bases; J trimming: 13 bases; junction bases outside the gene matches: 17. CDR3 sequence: CASRKRTGTGERYF. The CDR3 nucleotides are TGTGCCAGCAGGAAAAGGACAGGGACGGGCGAGCGCTACTTC. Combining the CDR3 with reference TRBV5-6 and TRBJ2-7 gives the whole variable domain DAGVTQSPTHLIKTRGQQVTLRCSPKSGHDTVSWYQQALGQGPQFIFQYYEEEERQRGNFPDRFSGHQFPNYSSELNVNALLLGDSALYLCASRKRTGTGERYFGPGTRLTVT.

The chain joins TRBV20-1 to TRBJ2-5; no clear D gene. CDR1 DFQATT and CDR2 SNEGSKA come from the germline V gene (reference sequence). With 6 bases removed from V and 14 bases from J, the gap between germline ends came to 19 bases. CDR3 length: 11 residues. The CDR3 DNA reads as TGCAGTGCCTCGGTAGAAGAGACCCGCTACTTC. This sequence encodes CSASVEETRYF.

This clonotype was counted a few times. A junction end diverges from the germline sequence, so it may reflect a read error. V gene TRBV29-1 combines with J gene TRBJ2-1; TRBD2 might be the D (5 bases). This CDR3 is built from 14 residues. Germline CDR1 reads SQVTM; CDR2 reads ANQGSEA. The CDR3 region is CSVDRDSSYNEQSF. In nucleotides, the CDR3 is TGCAGCGTTGACCGGGATTCCTCCTACAATGAGCAGTCCTTC.

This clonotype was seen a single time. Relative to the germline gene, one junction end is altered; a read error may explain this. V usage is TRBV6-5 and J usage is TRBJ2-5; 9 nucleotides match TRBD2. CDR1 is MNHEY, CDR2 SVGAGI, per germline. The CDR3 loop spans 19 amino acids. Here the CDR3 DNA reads TGTGCCAGCAGTTACTCGATTAGCGGGAGTCCTTTTAGTATCGAGACACAGTACTTC. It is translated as CASSYSISGSPFSIETQYF.

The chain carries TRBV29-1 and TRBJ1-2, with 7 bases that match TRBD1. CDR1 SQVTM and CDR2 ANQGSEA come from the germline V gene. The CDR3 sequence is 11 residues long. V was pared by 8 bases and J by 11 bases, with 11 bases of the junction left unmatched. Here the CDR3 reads CSIPAGGGYTF. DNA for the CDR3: TGCAGCATTCCTGCAGGGGGAGGTTACACCTTC. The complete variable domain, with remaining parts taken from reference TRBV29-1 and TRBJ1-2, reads SAVISQKPSRDICQRGTSLTIQCQVDSQVTMMFWYRQQPGQSLTLIATANQGSEATYESGFVIDKFPISRPNLTFSTLTVSNMSPEDSSIYLCSIPAGGGYTFGSGTRLTVV.

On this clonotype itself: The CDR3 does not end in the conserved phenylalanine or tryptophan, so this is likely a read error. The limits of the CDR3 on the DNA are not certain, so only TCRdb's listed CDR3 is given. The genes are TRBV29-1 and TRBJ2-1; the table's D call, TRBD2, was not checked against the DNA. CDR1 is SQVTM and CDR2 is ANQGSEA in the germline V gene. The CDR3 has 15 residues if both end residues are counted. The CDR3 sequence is CSVEEASGSWSEQLI.

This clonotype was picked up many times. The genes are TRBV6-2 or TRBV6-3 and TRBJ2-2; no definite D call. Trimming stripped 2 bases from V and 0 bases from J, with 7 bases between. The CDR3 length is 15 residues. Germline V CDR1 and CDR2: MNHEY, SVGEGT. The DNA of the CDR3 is TGTGCCAGCAGTTACCGGGCCCCGAACACCGGGGAGCTGTTTTTT. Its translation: CASSYRAPNTGELFF.

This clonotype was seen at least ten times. The CDR3 sequence: CAWDRGIITEAFF. The CDR3 nucleotides are TGTGCCTGGGACAGGGGGATAATCACTGAAGCTTTCTTT. The V call is TRBV30, the J call TRBJ1-1, with 9 positions matching TRBD1. The length of the CDR3 is 13 residues. Germline V gene data show CDR1 as GTSNPN and CDR2 as SVGIG (reference sequence). V was pared by 5 bases and J by 4 bases, with 5 bases of the junction left unmatched.

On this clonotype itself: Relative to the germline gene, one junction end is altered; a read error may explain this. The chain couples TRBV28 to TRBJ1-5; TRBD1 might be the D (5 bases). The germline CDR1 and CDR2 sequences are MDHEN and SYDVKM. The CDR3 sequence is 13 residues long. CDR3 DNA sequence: TGTGCTTACTCTGGGGGACGGGATCAGCCCCAGAATTTT. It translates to CAYSGGRDQPQNF.

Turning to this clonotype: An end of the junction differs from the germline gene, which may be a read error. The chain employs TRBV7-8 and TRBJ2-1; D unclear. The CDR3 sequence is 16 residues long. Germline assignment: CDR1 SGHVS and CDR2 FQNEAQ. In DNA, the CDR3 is TGCACCAGCAGCTTAACCCAGGTAGTGCCCTACAATGAGCAGTTCTTC. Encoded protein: CTSSLTQVVPYNEQFF.

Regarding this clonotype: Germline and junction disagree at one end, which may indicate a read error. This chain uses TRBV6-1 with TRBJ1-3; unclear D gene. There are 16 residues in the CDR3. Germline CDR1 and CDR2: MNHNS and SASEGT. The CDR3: CAIAMMSSDSGNAIYF. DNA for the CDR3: TGTGCCATTGCCATGATGAGCAGCGACTCTGGAAACGCCATATATTTT.

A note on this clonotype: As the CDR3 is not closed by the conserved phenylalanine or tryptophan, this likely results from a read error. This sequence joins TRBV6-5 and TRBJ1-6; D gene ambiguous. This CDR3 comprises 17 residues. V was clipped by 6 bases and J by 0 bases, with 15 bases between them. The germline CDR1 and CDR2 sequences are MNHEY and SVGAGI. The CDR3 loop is CASSTRTLSSYNSPLHS. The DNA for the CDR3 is TGTGCCAGCAGCACTAGGACTTTGAGCTCCTATAATTCACCCCTCCACTCT.